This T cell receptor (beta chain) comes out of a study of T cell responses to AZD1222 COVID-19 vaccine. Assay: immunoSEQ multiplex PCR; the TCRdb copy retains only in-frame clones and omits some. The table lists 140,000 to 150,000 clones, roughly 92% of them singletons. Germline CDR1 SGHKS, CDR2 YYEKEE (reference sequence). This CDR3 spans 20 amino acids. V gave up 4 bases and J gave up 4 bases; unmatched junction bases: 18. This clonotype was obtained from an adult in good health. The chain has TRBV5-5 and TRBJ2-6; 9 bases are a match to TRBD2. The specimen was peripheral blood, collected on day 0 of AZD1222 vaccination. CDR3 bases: TGTGCCAGCAGCCATCCTCTCCAAGGACTAGCGCTGCCGGGGGCCAACGTCCTGACTTTC. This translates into CASSHPLQGLALPGANVLTF.